This TCR beta chain was sequenced in a study of T cell responses to AZD1222 COVID-19 vaccine. In the study overall: Second-dose timings of about 4 or about 12 weeks were pooled. Study-level points and caveats: Mapped onto spike, vaccine-associated CD4 TCRs spanned it and were dominant at 160-218 and 743-854. When two AZD1222 doses had been given, Spike-specific TCR breadth and depth rose. Mostly white British, mostly female donors; authors suggested clonal diversity may be underestimated.

Trimming removed 0 bases at V and 6 bases at J, with 18 bases between. Germline V gene sequence: CDR1 SGHNT, CDR2 YYREEE (reference sequence). The CDR3 spans 16 residues. Sequencing was performed with immunoSEQ multiplex PCR; in TCRdb, only in-frame clones are kept and a portion is missing. The repertoire has 100,000 to 150,000 clones, about 88% of them found once; the top ten carry under 4.5%. This clone was detected only once. Its target is not known. V gene TRBV5-4 combines with J gene TRBJ1-2; D gene uncertain. The sequence came from an adult in good health. The starting material was peripheral blood, obtained on day 0 of AZD1222 vaccination. CDR3 region: CASSLEMIRQRDGYTF. CDR3 coding DNA: TGTGCCAGCAGCTTGGAGATGATCAGGCAACGGGATGGCTACACCTTC.